These 27 T cell receptor beta chains were all obtained from the same sample, sequenced in a study of T cell responses to AZD1222 COVID-19 vaccine. The repertoire was sequenced with immunoSEQ multiplex PCR; TCRdb's copy has only in-frame clones and lacks some. This table has some 70,000 clones, 75% to 90% appearing once. The sample in question was peripheral blood, obtained 28 days after the second AZD1222 dose. Receptor source: an adult who received the AZD1222 COVID-19 vaccine.

The chain recombines TRBV5-4 with TRBJ2-2, with TRBD2 as a possible D gene (6 bases). The CDR3 consists of 15 residues. Per germline, CDR1 SGHNT and CDR2 YYREEE (reference sequence). Trimming took 3 bases from V and 7 from J, leaving 16 bases between them. CDR3 in amino acids: CASSSGRGSIGELFF. The CDR3 DNA is TGTGCCAGCAGCTCCGGACGGGGGAGTATCGGGGAGCTGTTTTTT. Full variable domain (rest looked up from reference TRBV5-4 and TRBJ2-2): ETGVTQSPTHLIKTRGQQVTLRCSSQSGHNTVSWYQQALGQGPQFIFQYYREEENGRGNFPPRFSGLQFPNYSSELNVNALELDDSALYLCASSSGRGSIGELFFGEGSRLTVL.

In its sample, this clone was seen once. This chain uses TRBV5-1 with TRBJ1-2; possibly TRBD1 for D (6 bases). The CDR3 loop spans 15 amino acids. CDR1 and CDR2 (germline): SGHRS, YFSETQ. Trimming pared 2 bases from V and 2 bases from J, leaving 13 bases between. The CDR3 loop is CASSFGQQNNYGYTF. CDR3 nucleotides: TGCGCCAGCAGCTTCGGACAGCAAAACAACTATGGCTACACCTTC.

The chain has TRBV14 and TRBJ2-5; no clear D gene. Trimming removed 3 bases from V and 2 bases from J, with 1 base in between. This CDR3 has 11 residues. Germline CDR1 and CDR2: SGHDN and FVKESK. CDR3 nucleotide sequence: TGTGCCAGCAGCCAGCAAGAGACCCAGTACTTC. Its protein product is CASSQQETQYF. The full variable domain, in which reference TRBV14 and TRBJ2-5 provide the parts outside the CDR3, is EAGVTQFPSHSVIEKGQTVTLRCDPISGHDNLYWYRRVMGKEIKFLLHFVKESKQDESGMPNNRFLAERTGGTYSTLKVQPAELEDSGVYFCASSQQETQYFGPGTRLLVL.

This sequence joins TRBV5-4 and TRBJ1-2; D not resolved. The CDR3 is 12 residues long. The V end was cut by 0 bases, the J end by 4 bases, with 4 bases between. Germline CDR1 SGHNT, CDR2 YYREEE (reference sequence). The CDR3 protein is CASSLDSYGYTF. The CDR3 coding sequence is TGTGCCAGCAGCTTGGACAGCTATGGCTACACCTTC.

The rearrangement joins TRBV2 to TRBJ2-5; no clear D gene. Trimming took 3 bases from V and 2 from J, leaving 7 bases between them. Germline loops: CDR1 SNHLY, CDR2 FYNNEI. The CDR3 loop spans 13 amino acids. The CDR3 DNA reads TGTGCCAGCAGTGACCAGGCTCAAGAGACCCAGTACTTC. It codes for CASSDQAQETQYF.

The chain carries TRBV6-5 and TRBJ1-3, with D hard to call. V was clipped by 8 bases and J by 0 bases, with 14 bases between them. This CDR3 is built from 15 residues. CDR1 MNHEY and CDR2 SVGAGI come from the germline V gene. CDR3 coding DNA: TGTGCCAGCGGCGGCCCTCGGAGCTCTGGAAACACCATATATTTT. Amino acids: CASGGPRSSGNTIYF.

The rearrangement uses TRBV6-2 or TRBV6-3 and TRBJ2-3; perhaps TRBD2 as D (6 bases). V lost 2 bases and J 3 bases, leaving 21 bases between the germline ends. CDR1 and CDR2 (germline): MNHEY, SVGEGT. The CDR3 runs 18 residues. The CDR3 loop is CASSYLRGISARTDTQYF. The CDR3 bases are TGTGCCAGCAGTTACCTGCGGGGAATTAGTGCGAGGACAGATACGCAGTATTTT.

The sample holds a few counts of this clone. The chain recombines TRBV7-2 with TRBJ1-5, with a tentative D call TRBD1 (5 bases). CDR1 and CDR2 (germline): SGHTA, FQGNSA. The CDR3 is made up of 14 amino acids. V dropped 8 bases and J dropped 2 bases, with 13 bases sitting between them. The CDR3 reads CASAGHVGNQPQHF. In nucleotides, the CDR3 is TGTGCCAGCGCCGGACATGTGGGCAATCAGCCCCAGCATTTT.

The V and J genes are TRBV5-4 and TRBJ2-2; 8 bases align to TRBD1. The CDR3 totals 15 residues. Trimming removed 4 bases from V and 4 bases from J; junction bases left unmatched: 6. Looked up from germline, CDR1 is SGHNT and CDR2 is YYREEE (reference sequence). The CDR3, as DNA: TGTGCCAGCAGCCGAGACAGGGGAGTCACCGGGGAGCTGTTTTTT. As protein: CASSRDRGVTGELFF.

The chain carries TRBV30 and TRBJ2-7; perhaps TRBD2 as D (6 bases). The CDR3 has 12 residues. Germline assignment: CDR1 GTSNPN and CDR2 SVGIG (reference sequence). Trimming pared 0 bases from V and 7 bases from J, leaving 10 bases between. CDR3 in amino acids: CAWSVSGAEQYF. DNA for the CDR3: TGTGCCTGGAGTGTGTCGGGAGCAGAGCAGTACTTC.

This clone has a handful of counts. The J gene is TRBJ1-1, the V gene TRBV6-5; 7 nucleotides line up with TRBD1. The CDR3 is 15 amino acids. V lost 6 bases and J lost 4; bases outside the gene matches: 11. Germline V gives CDR1 MNHEY, CDR2 SVGAGI. DNA of the CDR3: TGTGCCAGCAGCCGGGACAGCGGTGGCTTCACTGAAGCTTTCTTT. Its protein product is CASSRDSGGFTEAFF.

The chain carries TRBV10-3 and TRBJ1-3; D is uncertain. The CDR3 loop spans 12 amino acids. Germline CDR1 and CDR2: ENHRY and SYGVKD. The V end lost 9 bases, the J end lost 0 bases, and 6 bases lay between the germline ends. CDR3 coding DNA: TGTGCCATGGGTCGCTCTGGAAACACCATATATTTT. It is translated as CAMGRSGNTIYF.

The chain couples TRBV10-1 to TRBJ1-1; no clear D gene. CDR3 length: 13 amino acids. From germline, CDR1 is WNHNN and CDR2 SYGVQD (reference sequence). Trimming pared 4 bases from V and 6 bases from J, leaving 12 bases between. The chain's CDR3 is CASSADHGAEAFF. CDR3 nucleotides: TGCGCCAGCAGTGCGGACCACGGGGCTGAAGCTTTCTTT.

The genes are TRBV18 and TRBJ1-1, with D hard to call. This CDR3 has 12 amino acids. V was pared by 1 base and J by 9 bases, with 9 bases between. CDR1 is KGHSH and CDR2 is LQKENI in the germline V gene. The CDR3: CASSPLVEKAFF. Here the CDR3 DNA reads TGTGCCAGCTCACCACTCGTGGAAAAAGCTTTCTTT.

This clone came up once. J is TRBJ1-2 and V is TRBV7-9; 9 bases agree with TRBD1. V shed 1 base, J shed 8 bases, and the junction held 2 bases outside the gene matches. The germline V gene has CDR1 SEHNR and CDR2 FQNEAQ (reference sequence). This CDR3 is 13 amino acids long. CDR3 region: CASSLGTGEGYTF. The CDR3 DNA reads as TGTGCCAGCAGCTTAGGGACAGGGGAAGGCTACACCTTC.

In its sample, this clone was seen once. The chain is built from TRBV6-6 and TRBJ1-5; D not resolved. Trimming took off 0 bases at V and 4 bases at J, with 7 bases between the two ends. Germline loops: CDR1 MNHNY, CDR2 SVGAGI (reference sequence). The CDR3 covers 14 residues. DNA for the CDR3: TGTGCCAGCAGTTACTCTCAGAGGAATCAGCCCCAGCATTTT. As protein: CASSYSQRNQPQHF.

This clone was recorded once. Here the CDR3 reads CAWSKRYNSPLHF. The DNA for the CDR3 is TGTGCCTGGAGTAAACGGTATAATTCACCCCTCCACTTT. The chain recombines TRBV30 with TRBJ1-6; no clear D. Germline V lookup: CDR1 GTSNPN, CDR2 SVGIG (reference sequence). Deletions cut 2 bases from V and 4 bases from J, with 6 bases between. The CDR3 loop spans 13 amino acids. The entire variable domain, with the rest obtained from reference TRBV30 and TRBJ1-6, is as follows: SQTIHQWPATLVQPVGSPLSLECTVEGTSNPNLYWYRQAAGRGLQLLFYSVGIGQISSEVPQNLSASRPQDRQFILSSKKLLLSDSGFYLCAWSKRYNSPLHFGNGTRLTVT.

This clone was counted once. J is TRBJ1-5 and V is TRBV19, with 9 bases lining up with TRBD1. With 10 bases clipped from V and 6 bases from J, the junction kept 10 bases outside the gene matches. From germline, CDR1 is LNHDA and CDR2 SQIVND (reference sequence). The CDR3 extends over 14 amino acids. CDR3 sequence reads: CATGRDRASQPQHF. The DNA for the CDR3 is TGTGCCACCGGACGGGACAGGGCTTCTCAGCCCCAGCATTTT.

This rearrangement joins TRBV2 to TRBJ1-4, with 7 bases aligning to TRBD1. The ends lost 7 bases at V and 5 bases at J; junction bases unmatched: 4. The CDR3 runs to 13 residues. CDR1 is SNHLY, CDR2 FYNNEI, per germline. CDR3 sequence: CASTGTDNEKLFF. The CDR3 region has the DNA TGTGCCAGCACGGGGACAGACAATGAAAAACTGTTTTTT.

The sample holds a few counts of this clone. The gene calls are TRBV10-3 and TRBJ1-4, with TRBD1 matching 8 bases. V was pared by 6 bases and J by 0 bases, with 3 bases of the junction left unmatched. Germline CDR1 ENHRY, CDR2 SYGVKD. There are 15 residues in the CDR3. The CDR3 protein is CAIRQGDATNEKLFF. For the CDR3, the DNA is TGTGCCATCAGACAGGGGGACGCAACTAATGAAAAACTGTTTTTT.

The V call is TRBV12-5, the J call TRBJ2-5, with a weak D call TRBD2 (5 bases). The V end lost 7 bases, the J end lost 0 bases, and 9 bases lay between the germline ends. This CDR3 is 13 amino acids long. Germline-derived CDR1 and CDR2 are LGHNT and FRNRAP. DNA for the CDR3: TGTGCTAGTGCGACTACAGACCAAGAGACCCAGTACTTC. Amino acids: CASATTDQETQYF.

This sequence joins TRBV10-2 and TRBJ1-5; D is perhaps TRBD1 (6 bases). The CDR3 totals 14 residues. The ends were cut back, 2 bases at V and 5 bases at J, with 10 bases in the middle. Germline assignment: CDR1 WSHSY and CDR2 SAAADI. In DNA form, the CDR3 reads TGCGCCAGCAGTGAGGACAGGACCTATCAGCCCCAGCATTTT. This gives the protein CASSEDRTYQPQHF.

V is TRBV19 and J is TRBJ1-1; 8 bases are a match to TRBD1. This CDR3 comprises 15 residues. Per germline, CDR1 LNHDA and CDR2 SQIVND (reference sequence). The J segment lost 8 bases and the V segment lost 7 bases, leaving 15 bases of the junction unmatched. The CDR3 here is CASTTNGQGPFEAFF. CDR3 in DNA: TGTGCCAGTACCACAAACGGACAGGGACCTTTCGAAGCTTTCTTT.

The rearrangement uses TRBV7-2 and TRBJ2-5; 12 nucleotides align to TRBD2. The CDR3 is made up of 15 amino acids. Germline CDR1 reads SGHTA; CDR2 reads FQGNSA. Trimming removed 3 bases from V and 5 bases from J; junction bases left unmatched: 4. The CDR3 DNA follows: TGTGCCAGCAGCTTCCGGACTAGCGGGGCGGAGACCCAGTACTTC. It specifies CASSFRTSGAETQYF.

V and J are TRBV27 and TRBJ2-7, with D perhaps matching TRBD1 (7 bases). Germline CDR1 reads MNHEY; CDR2 reads SMNVEV (reference sequence). Trimming shortened V by 8 bases and J by 0 bases, and 11 bases separated the two germline ends. CDR3 length: 13 residues. CDR3 coding DNA: TGTGCCAGCCTCCAGGGGGGCTCCTACGAGCAGTACTTC. Encoded protein: CASLQGGSYEQYF.

This chain joins TRBV30 and TRBJ1-5, with D possibly matching TRBD1 (6 bases). Germline V gene sequence: CDR1 GTSNPN, CDR2 SVGIG (reference sequence). This CDR3 comprises 14 residues. Trimming took 3 bases from V and 5 from J, leaving 14 bases between them. CDR3 nucleotides: TGTGCCTGGAGCGCAGGACAGCGTGATCAGCCCCAGCATTTT. The encoded protein is CAWSAGQRDQPQHF. Filled out from reference TRBV30 and TRBJ1-5, the complete variable domain reads SQTIHQWPATLVQPVGSPLSLECTVEGTSNPNLYWYRQAAGRGLQLLFYSVGIGQISSEVPQNLSASRPQDRQFILSSKKLLLSDSGFYLCAWSAGQRDQPQHFGDGTRLSIL.

V gene TRBV7-8 combines with J gene TRBJ1-4; D is ambiguous. The germline V gene has CDR1 SGHVS and CDR2 FQNEAQ. V lost 0 bases to trimming and J lost 0 bases, with 8 bases between them. This CDR3 has 16 residues. CDR3 sequence: CASSLAGHATNEKLFF. The CDR3 nucleotides read TGTGCCAGCAGCTTAGCAGGGCACGCAACTAATGAAAAACTGTTTTTT.